Listed below are T cell receptor beta chains from one sample, sequenced in a study of OX40 agonist ivuxolimab in advanced cancers. Clones were read by immunoSEQ multiplex PCR, and TCRdb kept only the in-frame ones, dropping some. The sample has 6,000 to 7,500 clones, 80% to 85% seen once. This material consisted of CD4+ or CD8+ T cells sorted from blood, taken in a trial of the OX40 agonist ivuxolimab. The receptors stem from an adult with an advanced solid tumor such as melanoma, head and neck, liver or kidney cancer. CDR3s leave out the opening cysteine and the closing phenylalanine or tryptophan. The order of the fields is clone size, V gene, J gene, CDR3 protein. Clone size appears in some rows only: once, few, many, or a class for an expanded clone.

NA,TRBV9,TRBJ2-5,ASSDGTEGETQY
NA,TRBV7-9,TRBJ2-7,ASSLEGHSYEQY
NA,TRBV25-1,TRBJ2-7,ASNIGSGEQY
NA,TRBV27,TRBJ1-2,ASSPTAAYGYT
NA,TRBV13,TRBJ2-7,ASSFPRAHEQY
NA,TRBV11-2,TRBJ2-1,ASRRAGELYYNEQF
NA,TRBV7-7,TRBJ1-4,ASSPPRDRRSEKLF
NA,TRBV27,TRBJ2-1,ASSPQRPGGPVNEQF
once,TRBV7-9,TRBJ2-1,ASSLTSGRTDEQF
NA,TRBV27,TRBJ2-1,ASSWSGDNEQF
NA,TRBV9,TRBJ2-2,ASSGGLADATGELF
NA,TRBV7-8,TRBJ1-3,ASSQLTVVGLSGNTIY
NA,TRBV13,TRBJ2-1,ASSSVAGSSYNEQF
NA,TRBV5-8,TRBJ2-3,ASSPGTGSTDTQY
NA,TRBV2,TRBJ1-4,ASSEGRGEKLF
NA,TRBV7-3,TRBJ2-1,ASSLRGVPSSYNEQF
NA,TRBV6-1,TRBJ1-1,ASSEADRGLFEAF
once,TRBV7-9,TRBJ1-2,ASSFGDGYT
once,TRBV7-3,TRBJ2-1,ASSLETGGANEQF
NA,TRBV6-5,TRBJ2-7,ASSPTDTYEQY
NA,TRBV5-4,TRBJ1-2,ASTSDSYGYT
once,TRBV19,TRBJ2-7,ASSIGTGVHEQY
NA,TRBV9,TRBJ2-5,ASSTQGAGTQY
NA,TRBV28,TRBJ2-2,ASRQGVGELF
NA,TRBV11-3,TRBJ1-2,ASSITGGQGGYT
few,TRBV10-3,TRBJ2-7,AISESEGSSYEQY